Sequencing of this T cell receptor (beta chain) was carried out in a study of cytomegalovirus exposure and HLA in healthy donors (dated by TCRdb to about 2017). Regarding the complete study: According to a later analysis, the roughly 120 validation repertoires were produced on the same platform as the 680 or so repertoires of the first cohort. The aim of the study was to test whether cataloging public T cell receptors could identify signatures of past pathogen exposure. In addition to the first cohort of 666 subjects, a separate validation cohort of about 120 different subjects was used. The study combined high-throughput TCR immunosequencing, statistical association of individual TCRs with disease status, and machine learning to predict cytomegalovirus infection status. General conclusions and limits of the study: The study gave a list of 150 to 200 TCR beta chains associated with cytomegalovirus. Across donors, most TCR sequences were observed very rarely, whereas some public TCRs were present in many individuals. The validation cohort had no HLA typing available for a later analysis, so co-occurrence within that cohort was assessed over all 120 or so repertoires. Three of the identified cytomegalovirus-associated TCR beta chains were confirmed in vitro to be specific for cytomegalovirus antigens. The authors suggested that the approach could potentially be generalized to other disease states and immunological phenotypes. Cytomegalovirus status was reported to be diagnosed by the classifier with high specificity and sensitivity in both the original and validation cohorts. Of the cluster scores, 90% to 95% were above 0 in a later analysis, which found that TCRs clustered in the first cohort also tended to co-occur in the 110 or so validation repertoires.

On this clone itself: This clone's antigen is unknown. Base-call qualities are not available, and no considerably larger clone is one nucleotide away.

The library relied on the immunoSEQ multiplex PCR assay. Under the source paper's analysis protocol: A statistical classification framework was developed to diagnose cytomegalovirus status using the catalog of TCR beta chain sequences. What TCRdb holds here is the immuneACCESS table cut down to in-frame rearrangements. Part of the clones is not present; checked against another copy, under half of the missing clones reflect an unresolved V gene, and the others are unexplained. V, J and clone size derive from that table, while D and trimming were established from the DNA sequence. A total of more than 95,000 clones appear in this sample, more than 85% of them only once. About 4% of the sample belongs to the ten largest clones. Ends trimmed: V by 3 bases, J by 5 bases; bases unmatched to a gene: 4. From the cysteine through the phenylalanine, the CDR3 covers 14 amino acids. Just the 42-base CDR3 DNA is kept, in frame starting at base 1. CDR1 and CDR2 (SGDLS, YYNGEE) derive from the germline V gene.

Separate from the approximately 700-subject first cohort, the validation cohort of 120 subjects was the group to which the donors belonged. The TCR comes from a woman between 18 and 30 years old in good health and CMV-seropositive. The sequenced sample consisted of PBMCs. This receptor chain uses TRBV9 and TRBJ2-2, with 7 junctional bases fitting TRBD1. CDR3 region: CASSGQGWTGELFF. The nucleotides read TGTGCCAGCAGCGGACAGGGTTGGACCGGGGAGCTGTTTTTT. With all but the CDR3 taken from the reference TRBV9 and TRBJ2-2 genes, the full variable domain is: DSGVTQTPKHLITATGQRVTLRCSPRSGDLSVYWYQQSLDQGLQFLIQYYNGEERAKGNILERFSAQQFPDLHSELNLSSLELGDSALYFCASSGQGWTGELFFGEGSRLTVL.